The 30 T cell receptor beta chains listed next were all sequenced from one sample in a study of blood T cell repertoires in COVID-19. The protocol was immunoSEQ multiplex PCR, while the TCRdb copy is restricted to in-frame clones and leaves out a portion. This sample has about 340,000 clones; approximately 91% occur once, and the top ten carry approximately 7.3%. Material: peripheral blood. Source of these receptors: a woman in her sixties or seventies with COVID-19, enrolled during active disease.

V gene TRBV5-6 combines with J gene TRBJ1-2, with 9 bases aligning to TRBD1. The V segment lost 6 bases and the J segment 8 bases; nucleotides outside the gene matches: 14. The V gene's germline CDR1 is SGHDT and CDR2 YYEEEE. The CDR3 runs 15 residues. CDR3: CASTKGTGHRGGYTF. The CDR3 nucleotides are TGTGCCAGCACTAAAGGGACAGGGCACCGAGGGGGCTACACCTTC.

The chain employs TRBV28 and TRBJ1-6; D possibly corresponds to TRBD1 (6 bases). The CDR3 contains 14 residues. Germline V gene sequence: CDR1 MDHEN, CDR2 SYDVKM. Trimming took 7 bases from V and 8 from J, leaving 15 bases between them. The CDR3: CASTPGGGYSPLHF. The CDR3 nucleotides are TGTGCCAGCACCCCTGGTGGGGGCTATTCACCCCTCCACTTT.

This sequence joins TRBV19 and TRBJ1-1; 8 nucleotides align to TRBD1. The CDR3 length is 15 residues. Germline V CDR1 and CDR2: LNHDA, SQIVND (reference sequence). Germline trimming cut 5 bases from V and 1 base from J; bases unmatched to any gene: 6. DNA for the CDR3: TGTGCCAGTAGTCGCCACAGGGGGGAGAACACTGAAGCTTTCTTT. It encodes CASSRHRGENTEAFF.

This chain connects TRBV18 to TRBJ2-1; D may be TRBD2 (6 bases). The CDR3 runs 14 residues. Trimming shortened V by 4 bases and J by 7 bases, and 14 bases separated the two germline ends. The germline V gene encodes CDR1 KGHSH and CDR2 LQKENI. The CDR3 loop reads CASSLETRANEQFF. CDR3 nucleotides: TGTGCCAGCTCACTGGAGACTAGGGCTAATGAGCAGTTCTTC.

This rearrangement joins TRBV6-5 to TRBJ2-3; no definite D call. CDR3 length: 13 amino acids. The germline V gene encodes CDR1 MNHEY and CDR2 SVGAGI. V lost 5 bases to trimming and J lost 3 bases, with 9 bases between them. The CDR3 region is CASSTAGTDTQYF. The CDR3 DNA reads as TGTGCCAGCAGTACGGCAGGAACAGATACGCAGTATTTT.

Written as DNA, the CDR3 is TGTGCCAGCAGTATCCCGAGGGGGCGGCAGTTCTTC. It is translated as CASSIPRGRQFF. The gene calls are TRBV12-3 or TRBV12-4 and TRBJ2-1; 7 positions agree with TRBD1. This CDR3 comprises 12 residues. Trimming at V came to 5 bases and at J to 12 bases, leaving 7 bases not matched to a gene.

The V call is TRBV6-6, the J call TRBJ1-5, with D tentatively TRBD1 (6 bases). This CDR3 is built from 15 residues. The V gene lost 2 bases and the J gene lost 5 bases, with 13 bases spanning the gap. The germline gives CDR1 MNHNY, CDR2 SVGAGI (reference sequence). The CDR3 DNA sequence: TGTGCCAGCAGTTACCCTGGGACAACCTATCAGCCCCAGCATTTT. It encodes CASSYPGTTYQPQHF.

V usage is TRBV24-1 and J usage is TRBJ1-1, with TRBD1 matching over 9 bases. Germline-derived CDR1 and CDR2 are KGHDR and SFDVKD. The CDR3 covers 14 residues. V was clipped by 3 bases and J by 4 bases; unmatched bases: 2. The CDR3 sequence is CATSDTGGGTEAFF. The CDR3 coding sequence is TGTGCCACCAGTGATACAGGGGGCGGCACTGAAGCTTTCTTT.

This clone was seen a handful of times. The J gene is TRBJ2-7, the V gene TRBV5-6; D unclear. Per germline, CDR1 SGHDT and CDR2 YYEEEE. The CDR3 consists of 11 residues. V was cut by 2 bases and J by 4 bases, with 4 bases left in between. In DNA form, the CDR3 reads TGTGCCAGCAGCTTTCAGTACGAGCAGTACTTC. Protein: CASSFQYEQYF.

V gene TRBV7-2 combines with J gene TRBJ1-1; no clear D. Germline V gene sequence: CDR1 SGHTA, CDR2 FQGNSA. The CDR3 extends over 13 amino acids. Trimming took 2 bases from V and 1 from J, leaving 5 bases between them. The CDR3 reads CASSLWPNTEAFF. In nucleotides, the CDR3 is TGTGCCAGCAGCTTATGGCCGAACACTGAAGCTTTCTTT.

This chain joins TRBV6-2 or TRBV6-3 and TRBJ1-1; possibly TRBD1 for D (6 bases). The CDR3 runs to 13 residues. Germline CDR1 MNHEY, CDR2 SVGEGT. V gave up 2 bases and J gave up 4 bases, with 8 bases separating them. The CDR3 region has the DNA TGTGCCAGCAGTTACGTCAGGGGCACTGAAGCTTTCTTT. This translates into CASSYVRGTEAFF.

Written as DNA, the CDR3 is TGTGCCAGCAGGGACTTGAACACTGAAGCTTTCTTT. Its protein is CASRDLNTEAFF. The V gene is TRBV27, the J gene TRBJ1-1; no clear D gene. The CDR3 sequence is 12 residues long. V was clipped by 6 bases and J by 0 bases, with 5 bases between them. The germline V gene encodes CDR1 MNHEY and CDR2 SMNVEV (reference sequence).

The CDR3 spells CASSETPGQSYEQYF. Here the CDR3 DNA reads TGTGCCAGCAGCGAGACCCCGGGACAAAGCTACGAGCAGTACTTC. The genes are TRBV7-2 and TRBJ2-7, with D perhaps TRBD1 (6 bases). Trimming shortened V by 5 bases and J by 3 bases, and 17 bases separated the two germline ends. Germline V gene sequence: CDR1 SGHTA, CDR2 FQGNSA. This CDR3 region has 15 residues. Drawing the rest from reference TRBV7-2 and TRBJ2-7, the complete variable domain is GAGVSQSPSNKVTEKGKDVELRCDPISGHTALYWYRQSLGQGLEFLIYFQGNSAPDKSGLPSDRFSAERTGGSVSTLTIQRTQQEDSAVYLCASSETPGQSYEQYFGPGTRLTVT.

This clone was recorded once. This sequence joins TRBV6-5 and TRBJ1-4; D perhaps matches TRBD1 (6 bases). Germline loops: CDR1 MNHEY, CDR2 SVGAGI. The CDR3 runs 14 residues. Trimming stripped 4 bases from V and 7 bases from J, with 13 bases between. DNA for the CDR3: TGTGCCAGCAGTTCCACAGGGATTGGTGAAAAACTGTTTTTT. It specifies CASSSTGIGEKLFF.

The rearrangement uses TRBV2 and TRBJ2-6, with D possibly TRBD2 on 5 matching bases. Germline-derived CDR1 and CDR2 are SNHLY and FYNNEI. V was pared by 7 bases and J by 2 bases, with 12 bases between. CDR3 length: 15 amino acids. Here the CDR3 DNA reads TGTGCCAGCAAGGAGGATCTTGCTGGGGCCAACGTCCTGACTTTC. Protein: CASKEDLAGANVLTF.

As concerns this clone: Different DNA sequences within this sample yield the same CDR3. J is TRBJ1-1 and V is TRBV14; D gene ambiguous. Trimming removed 0 bases from V and 1 base from J, with 3 bases in between. This CDR3 spans 13 amino acids. Germline assignment: CDR1 SGHDN and CDR2 FVKESK. The CDR3 sequence: CASSQDRNTEAFF. The DNA for the CDR3 is TGTGCCAGCAGCCAAGACAGGAACACTGAAGCTTTCTTT.

This clone was observed a single time. The chain links TRBV6-6 to TRBJ1-5; D ambiguous. From germline, CDR1 is MNHNY and CDR2 SVGAGI (reference sequence). Trimming cost V 8 bases and J 1 base, with 9 bases left between them. This CDR3 contains 13 residues. The CDR3 DNA reads as TGTGCCAGCTCGTCCGGGAGCAATCAGCCCCAGCATTTT. It codes for CASSSGSNQPQHF.

This clone was seen just once. The gene calls are TRBV7-9 and TRBJ1-1; 9 nucleotides align to TRBD1. J gave up 2 bases and V 5 bases, and 6 bases lay outside the gene matches. The CDR3 contains 15 residues. In germline, CDR1 is SEHNR, CDR2 FQNEAQ (reference sequence). The CDR3 DNA reads TGTGCCAGCAGCGGCCGACAGGGGGTAAACACTGAAGCTTTCTTT. This gives the protein CASSGRQGVNTEAFF.

This clone appeared once. The V and J genes are TRBV13 and TRBJ2-2, with 11 bases fitting TRBD1. The germline gives CDR1 PRHDT, CDR2 FYEKMQ (reference sequence). This CDR3 region has 16 residues. The V gene end was trimmed by 5 bases and the J gene end by 3 bases; junction bases not matched to a gene: 5. The CDR3 DNA reads TGTGCCAGCAGCCCGGACAGGGGGCGTGACACCGGGGAGCTGTTTTTT. The encoded protein is CASSPDRGRDTGELFF. Looking up the rest from reference TRBV13 and TRBJ2-2 gives the full variable domain: AAGVIQSPRHLIKEKRETATLKCYPIPRHDTVYWYQQGPGQDPQFLISFYEKMQSDKGSIPDRFSAQQFSDYHSELNMSSLELGDSALYFCASSPDRGRDTGELFFGEGSRLTVL.

This chain links TRBV7-8 with TRBJ2-3, with 11 bases lining up with TRBD2. There are 17 residues in the CDR3. Germline V gene lookup returns CDR1 SGHVS and CDR2 FQNEAQ. The V gene end was trimmed by 5 bases and the J gene end by 1 base; junction bases not matched to a gene: 8. The CDR3 DNA reads as TGTGCCAGCAGCCCCAAACTAGCGGGGGAGGGCACAGATACGCAGTATTTT. Residues: CASSPKLAGEGTDTQYF. Variable domain in full (rest from reference TRBV7-8 and TRBJ2-3): GAGVSQSPRYKVAKRGQDVALRCDPISGHVSLFWYQQALGQGPEFLTYFQNEAQLDKSGLPSDRFFAERPEGSVSTLKIQRTQQEDSAVYLCASSPKLAGEGTDTQYFGPGTRLTVL.

The table lists this clone with a count of one. The gene calls are TRBV2 and TRBJ2-5; D unclear. There are 15 residues in the CDR3. From germline, CDR1 is SNHLY and CDR2 FYNNEI. Trimming left V 6 bases short and J 5 bases short, with 19 bases between. This CDR3 is CASSGQRGGEETQYF. In DNA form, the CDR3 reads TGTGCCAGCAGCGGTCAGCGTGGTGGCGAGGAGACCCAGTACTTC.

The chain has TRBV5-5 and TRBJ2-7; tentative D call: TRBD2 (6 bases). Germline values: CDR1 SGHKS, CDR2 YYEKEE (reference sequence). The V end was cut by 3 bases, the J end by 0 bases, with 19 bases between. This CDR3 contains 17 residues. CDR3 DNA sequence: TGTGCCAGCAGCTCTATTCGGGGAGGCCCAAGCTCCTACGAGCAGTACTTC. It is translated as CASSSIRGGPSSYEQYF.

The chain is built from TRBV30 and TRBJ1-4; the D gene is possibly TRBD1 (5 bases). CDR1 and CDR2 (germline): GTSNPN, SVGIG (reference sequence). V was trimmed by 3 bases and J by 7 bases, leaving 9 bases between them. The CDR3 runs 12 residues. CDR3 DNA sequence: TGTGCCTGGAGCCAGGGAACTGAAAAACTGTTTTTT. Protein sequence: CAWSQGTEKLFF. Combining the CDR3 with reference TRBV30 and TRBJ1-4 gives the whole variable domain SQTIHQWPATLVQPVGSPLSLECTVEGTSNPNLYWYRQAAGRGLQLLFYSVGIGQISSEVPQNLSASRPQDRQFILSSKKLLLSDSGFYLCAWSQGTEKLFFGSGTQLSVL.

The CDR3 coding sequence is TGCGCCAGCAGCTTGGCTCCGGGTGGAGAAAAACTGTTTTTT. Protein: CASSLAPGGEKLFF. The chain links TRBV5-1 to TRBJ1-4; no definite D call. Trimming cost V 0 bases and J 8 bases, with 11 bases left between them. CDR1 is SGHRS, CDR2 YFSETQ, per germline. This CDR3 spans 14 amino acids.

The genes are TRBV7-9 and TRBJ1-4, with 9 bases that match TRBD1. This CDR3 spans 15 amino acids. V trimming: 5 bases; J trimming: 7 bases; junction bases outside the gene matches: 8. Germline V gene data show CDR1 as SEHNR and CDR2 as FQNEAQ (reference sequence). The CDR3 DNA sequence: TGTGCCAGCAGCCCAACAGGGGGCGTTAGTGAAAAACTGTTTTTT. Translating it yields CASSPTGGVSEKLFF.

This clone was recorded once. DNA of the CDR3: TGTGCCAGCAGCCCCTGGGGGGGTTATGAGCAGTTCTTC. Its protein is CASSPWGGYEQFF. The chain employs TRBV5-4 and TRBJ2-1; 7 bases map to TRBD2. This CDR3 region has 13 residues. Germline trimming cut 4 bases from V and 8 bases from J; bases unmatched to any gene: 6. Germline V gene lookup returns CDR1 SGHNT and CDR2 YYREEE (reference sequence).

The V call is TRBV20-1, the J call TRBJ1-2; D gene uncertain. The CDR3 sequence is 16 residues long. Trimming removed 3 bases from V and 8 bases from J, with 25 bases in between. Germline CDR1 is DFQATT and CDR2 is SNEGSKA (reference sequence). CDR3 in amino acids: CSASNLGGLYYGGYTF. The DNA of the CDR3 is TGCAGTGCTAGTAACCTAGGCGGCCTTTACTATGGGGGCTACACCTTC.

The V and J genes are TRBV5-1 and TRBJ1-3; weak D call: TRBD1 (6 bases). Per the germline V gene, CDR1 is SGHRS and CDR2 is YFSETQ. The CDR3 covers 15 residues. The V gene lost 3 bases and the J gene lost 0 bases, with 10 bases spanning the gap. The CDR3 nucleotides are TGCGCCAGCAGCTCACAGGGCCCCTCTGGAAACACCATATATTTT. This translates into CASSSQGPSGNTIYF.

The CDR3 DNA reads TGTGCCAGCAGCGCAACACCCCTCTCTGGGGCCAACGTCCTGACTTTC. Translating it yields CASSATPLSGANVLTF. This chain connects TRBV9 to TRBJ2-6; D gene ambiguous. The CDR3 covers 16 residues. Per germline, CDR1 SGDLS and CDR2 YYNGEE. V was pared by 3 bases and J by 0 bases, with 10 bases between.

The chain combines TRBV7-9 with TRBJ2-3; D is unclear. This CDR3 has 11 amino acids. Germline CDR1 reads SEHNR; CDR2 reads FQNEAQ (reference sequence). Between the trimmed V and J ends, which lost 8 bases and 2 bases, there was a span of 5 bases. The CDR3 DNA reads TGTGCCAGCCCTAACACAGATACGCAGTATTTT. Translation gives CASPNTDTQYF.